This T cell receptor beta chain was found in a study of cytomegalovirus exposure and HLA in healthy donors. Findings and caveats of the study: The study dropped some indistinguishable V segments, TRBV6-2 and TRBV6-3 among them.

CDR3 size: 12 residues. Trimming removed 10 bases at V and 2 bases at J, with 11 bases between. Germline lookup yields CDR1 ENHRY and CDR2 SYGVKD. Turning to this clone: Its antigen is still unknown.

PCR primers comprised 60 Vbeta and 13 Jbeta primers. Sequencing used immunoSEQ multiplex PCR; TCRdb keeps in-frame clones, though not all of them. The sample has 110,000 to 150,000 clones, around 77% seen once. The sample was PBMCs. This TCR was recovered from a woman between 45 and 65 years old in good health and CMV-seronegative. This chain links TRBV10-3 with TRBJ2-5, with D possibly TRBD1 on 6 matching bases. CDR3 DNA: TGTGCCAGCGCAGGGGCACAAGAGACCCAGTACTTC. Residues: CASAGAQETQYF.